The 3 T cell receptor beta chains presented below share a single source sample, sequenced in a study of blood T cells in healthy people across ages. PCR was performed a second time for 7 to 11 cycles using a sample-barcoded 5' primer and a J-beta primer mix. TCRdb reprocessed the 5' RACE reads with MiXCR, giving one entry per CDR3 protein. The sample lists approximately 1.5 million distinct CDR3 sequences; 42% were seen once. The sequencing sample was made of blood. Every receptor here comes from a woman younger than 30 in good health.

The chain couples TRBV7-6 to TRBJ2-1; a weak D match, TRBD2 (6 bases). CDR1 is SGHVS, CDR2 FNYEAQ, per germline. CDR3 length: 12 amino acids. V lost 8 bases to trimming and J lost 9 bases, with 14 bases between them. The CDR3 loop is CASGDSSGEQFF. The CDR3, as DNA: TGTGCCAGCGGGGACTCCTCGGGTGAGCAGTTCTTC.

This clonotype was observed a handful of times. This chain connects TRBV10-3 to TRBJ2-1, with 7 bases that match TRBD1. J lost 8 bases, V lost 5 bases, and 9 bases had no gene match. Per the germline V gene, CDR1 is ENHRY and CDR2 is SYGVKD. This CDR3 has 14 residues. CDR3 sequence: CAISSQGRGDEQFF. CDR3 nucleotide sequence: TGTGCCATCAGTTCACAGGGGAGAGGAGATGAGCAGTTCTTC.

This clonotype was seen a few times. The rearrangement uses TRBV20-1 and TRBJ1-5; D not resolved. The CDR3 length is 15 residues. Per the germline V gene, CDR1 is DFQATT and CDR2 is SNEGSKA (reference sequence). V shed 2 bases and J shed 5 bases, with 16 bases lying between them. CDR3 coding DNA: TGCAGTGCTAGACCTTTTAGACCGGGCGATCAGCCCCAGCATTTT. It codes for CSARPFRPGDQPQHF.